This is a list of T cell receptor beta chains from one sample in a study of blood T cells in healthy people across ages. TCRdb reprocessed the 5' RACE reads via MiXCR and lists one record per CDR3 protein. The repertoire holds 790,000 or so distinct CDR3 sequences, with roughly 46% as singletons. The specimen was blood. Source of these receptors: a man older than 75 in good health. The conserved cysteine and the conserved F or W are not part of the CDR3 here. Fields, in order: J gene, clone size, V gene, D gene, CDR3 protein. D genes are given only for firm matches. The size field is filled for only some rows; it gives once, few, many or a size class.

TRBJ2-1,-,TRBV6-2/TRBV6-3,TRBD2,ASTRGLGPTSGYLNEQF
TRBJ2-1,-,TRBV29-1,TRBD2,SVEGLSGRAVNEQF
TRBJ2-7,-,TRBV20-1,TRBD2,SASSLLTRLAGAAQY
TRBJ2-7,many,TRBV20-1,-,SALGTQNSYEQY
TRBJ2-1,few,TRBV20-1,-,SARGASPNEQF
TRBJ2-3,-,TRBV11-2,-,ASSLQGQNTQY
TRBJ2-2,-,TRBV6-5,TRBD2,ASTLKSLAGGELF
TRBJ1-2,many,TRBV5-1,-,ASSSNPGAESINYGYT
TRBJ2-5,-,TRBV12-3/TRBV12-4,-,ASSEGPPQETQY
TRBJ2-5,-,TRBV4-2,-,ASSRNGPGETQY
TRBJ2-4,-,TRBV4-1,-,ASSPGTQNIQY
TRBJ2-5,-,TRBV7-2,-,ASSPGHLEETQY
TRBJ2-4,-,TRBV28,TRBD2,ASRIGGSKNIQY
TRBJ2-3,-,TRBV24-1,TRBD1,ATEDRVAGTDTQY
TRBJ2-7,-,TRBV11-2,-,ASSLEGRNSYEQY